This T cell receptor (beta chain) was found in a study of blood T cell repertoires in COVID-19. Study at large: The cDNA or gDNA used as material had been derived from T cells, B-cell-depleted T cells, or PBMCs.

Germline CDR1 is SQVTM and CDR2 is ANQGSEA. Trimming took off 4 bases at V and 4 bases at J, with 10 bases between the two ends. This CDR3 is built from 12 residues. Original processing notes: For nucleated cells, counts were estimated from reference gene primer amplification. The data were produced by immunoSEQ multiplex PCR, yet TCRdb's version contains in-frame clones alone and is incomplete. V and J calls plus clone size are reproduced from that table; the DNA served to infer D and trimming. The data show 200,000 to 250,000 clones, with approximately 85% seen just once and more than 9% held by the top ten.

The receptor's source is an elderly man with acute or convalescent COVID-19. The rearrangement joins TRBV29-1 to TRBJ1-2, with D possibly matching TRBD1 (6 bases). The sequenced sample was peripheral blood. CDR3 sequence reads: CSVVAGVYGYTF. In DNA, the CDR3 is TGCAGCGTTGTGGCAGGGGTCTATGGCTACACCTTC.